The source of this T cell receptor (beta chain) is a study of blood T cell repertoires in COVID-19. The sample holds one count of this clone. Under the authors' procedure: The authors estimated nucleated cell counts from reference gene primer amplification. Generated by immunoSEQ multiplex PCR, the TCRdb table keeps only in-frame clones and is missing some. Clonal size and the V and J genes are those of that table, whereas D and trimming came from the DNA. This sample has some 150,000 clones, with roughly nine tenths found just once. The CDR3 consists of 16 residues. V lost 1 base and J lost 3, with 16 bases in between. Germline V lookup: CDR1 SGDLS, CDR2 YYNGEE.

The chain carries TRBV9 and TRBJ1-1; maybe TRBD1 (5 bases). This clonotype originated in a human donor in a cohort sampled during active COVID-19. Sequencing was done on a sample of peripheral blood. CDR3 residues: CASSVRTGTEDTEAFF. The CDR3 region has the DNA TGTGCCAGCAGCGTACGAACCGGGACTGAAGACACTGAAGCTTTCTTT.